This is a list of T cell receptor beta chains from one sample in a study of cytomegalovirus exposure and HLA in healthy donors. Produced via immunoSEQ multiplex PCR; TCRdb's table is partial and in-frame only. Here the sample spans 150,000 to 200,000 clones, 80% to 90% being singletons. The sample taken for sequencing was PBMCs. These receptors were collected from a woman aged 18-29 years in good health and CMV-seropositive. Both conserved end residues are part of each CDR3. The D gene is left open where the match is weak. Rows give clone size only sometimes, using once, few, many, or a class for an expanded clone.

TRBV5-1	TRBD1	TRBJ1-2	NA	TGCGCCAGCAGCCCGGCCCCGACAGGGGCGGGTTCTGGCTACACCTTC	CASSPAPTGAGSGYTF
TRBV27	TRBD1	TRBJ2-3	NA	TGTGCCAGCAGTGCGGGACAGGAAACGCAGTATTTT	CASSAGQETQYF
TRBV30	NA	TRBJ2-2	NA	TGTGCCTGGAGCGCACTATCCACCGGGGAGCTGTTTTTT	CAWSALSTGELFF
TRBV27	NA	TRBJ2-7	NA	TGTGCCACCTCGCAGGGGATAATCTCCTACGAGCAGTACTTC	CATSQGIISYEQYF
TRBV10-3	NA	TRBJ1-5	NA	TGTGCCATCAGTGAGCATGGGGGGGAGAATCAGCCCCAGCATTTT	CAISEHGGENQPQHF
TRBV7-9	TRBD1	TRBJ1-2	NA	TGTGCCAGCAGACCCGGACTGGGACAGGGGGATGGCTACACCTTC	CASRPGLGQGDGYTF
TRBV4-3	TRBD1	TRBJ2-7	NA	TGCGCCAGCAGCCAACACCCCGGGACAGGGGGATTCGAGCAGTACTTC	CASSQHPGTGGFEQYF
TRBV5-4	NA	TRBJ2-7	NA	TGTGCCAGCAGCAGTCCCTCCCTCGGAGCGGGCGGCCTCTACGAGCAGTACTTC	CASSSPSLGAGGLYEQYF
TRBV7-9	NA	TRBJ1-5	NA	TGTGCCAGCAGCTCTACCAGGGGACATAGCAATCAGCCCCAGCATTTT	CASSSTRGHSNQPQHF
TRBV19	NA	TRBJ2-3	NA	TGTGCCAGTAGTATGTTAGCCGCCACAGATACGCAGTATTTT	CASSMLAATDTQYF
TRBV28	NA	TRBJ1-6	NA	TGTGCCAGCAGTTCCTCTGCGGAGGGGCTTTATGATTCACCCCTCCACTTT	CASSSSAEGLYDSPLHF
TRBV15	NA	TRBJ1-6	once	TGTGCCACCAGCAGAGAAAGGTCAGCGGGGTCACCCCTCCACTTT	CATSRERSAGSPLHF
TRBV7-8	TRBD1	TRBJ2-7	NA	TGTGCCAGCACCTTGGGACAGGGGGCCTACGAGCAGTACTTC	CASTLGQGAYEQYF
TRBV5-1	NA	TRBJ2-5	NA	TGCGCCAGCAGCTTGGTGTCTAGAGAAGAGACCCAGTACTTC	CASSLVSREETQYF
TRBV18	NA	TRBJ1-6	NA	TGTGCCAGCTCACCCTTGGGGCATTCACCCCTCCACTTT	CASSPLGHSPLHF
TRBV7-9	NA	TRBJ1-5	NA	TGTGCCAGCAGCTCCGGGGGACAGCCCCAGCATTTT	CASSSGGQPQHF
TRBV6-4	TRBD2	TRBJ2-3	NA	TGTGCCAGCAGTGACTCAGCGGGATCAGGCACAGATACGCAGTATTTT	CASSDSAGSGTDTQYF
TRBV6-5	TRBD1	TRBJ1-2	NA	TGTGCCAGCAGTGACAGGGGTTTAAATGGCTACACCTTC	CASSDRGLNGYTF
TRBV10-3	NA	TRBJ2-7	NA	TGTGCCATCAGTGAGCCCACCGGGAGACAGGGCGACTACGAGCAGTACTTC	CAISEPTGRQGDYEQYF
TRBV6-5	NA	TRBJ2-7	NA	TGTGCCAGCCGGAGGAAATACGAGCAGTACTTC	CASRRKYEQYF
TRBV5-1	TRBD1	TRBJ2-7	NA	TGCGCCAGCAGCTTGGTAGGTCCGGGACAGGGGCCACTTGGAGGCTACGAGCAGTACTTC	CASSLVGPGQGPLGGYEQYF
TRBV7-8	TRBD1	TRBJ2-6	NA	TGTGCCAGCAGCGCGGCCCGGACAGGGTCACACGTCCTGACTTTC	CASSAARTGSHVLTF
TRBV5-1	TRBD2	TRBJ2-5	NA	TGCGCCAGCAGCCCGGGACTATTGCAAGAGACCCAGTACTTC	CASSPGLLQETQYF
TRBV10-2	TRBD2	TRBJ2-5	NA	TGCGCCAGCAGTGCCCCTTCACCGGGGGGCCAAGAGACCCAGTACTTC	CASSAPSPGGQETQYF
TRBV5-4	TRBD1	TRBJ2-3	once	TGTGCCAGCAGCTTGGGACAGGGCAGCACAGATACGCAGTATTTT	CASSLGQGSTDTQYF
TRBV5-6	TRBD1	TRBJ1-5	NA	TGTGCCAGCAGCGCTAAAACCCACAGGGGGGCTCAGCCCCAGCATTTT	CASSAKTHRGAQPQHF
TRBV7-9	NA	TRBJ1-1	NA	TGTGCCCTCAGAGCAGGGGTGAACACTGAAGCTTTCTTT	CALRAGVNTEAFF
TRBV19	TRBD1	TRBJ1-5	few	TGTGCCAGCAAAGCTGCGTGGGACAGGGTAGTCAGCAATCAGCCCCAGCATTTT	CASKAAWDRVVSNQPQHF
TRBV28	TRBD1	TRBJ1-4	NA	TGTGCCAGCAGTTTCCCTGGACAGGGCGGGGAAAAACTGTTTTTT	CASSFPGQGGEKLFF
TRBV2	NA	TRBJ1-6	NA	TGTGCCAGCAGTGAAGACGCGGGGCCCCTCCACTTT	CASSEDAGPLHF
TRBV11-2	NA	TRBJ1-5	NA	TGTGCCAGCAGCTTAATGGGGGCTGGAAATCAGCCCCAGCATTTT	CASSLMGAGNQPQHF
TRBV6-4	TRBD1	TRBJ2-2	NA	TGTGCCAGCAGCTCCGGGACAGGAAACACCGGGGAGCTGTTTTTT	CASSSGTGNTGELFF
TRBV5-6	TRBD1	TRBJ1-1	NA	TGTGCCAGCAGCTTGGGGGCAGGGGGGAACACTGAAGCTTTCTTT	CASSLGAGGNTEAFF
TRBV2	NA	TRBJ1-4	NA	TGTGCCAGCAGAATTGGGACAACCGAAAAACTGTTTTTT	CASRIGTTEKLFF
TRBV7-2	NA	TRBJ1-2	NA	TGTGCCAGCAGCCCTCCTTCATGGCAGTCTGGCTACACCTTC	CASSPPSWQSGYTF
TRBV7-6	TRBD1	TRBJ2-5	few	TGTGCCAGCAGCCAGAGACAGGGAGCAAGGCACCAAGAGACCCAGTACTTC	CASSQRQGARHQETQYF
TRBV2	NA	TRBJ1-2	NA	TGTGCCAGCAGTTGGGAGGGACCTCAGGGCTACACCTTC	CASSWEGPQGYTF
TRBV5-6	NA	TRBJ1-2	once	TGTGCCAGCACCTTGGGTGCAGGGGCCTTCGGCTACACCTTC	CASTLGAGAFGYTF
TRBV18	NA	TRBJ2-2	NA	TGTGCCAGCTCACTGCGGGAACCCGAACGCACCGGGGAGCTGTTTTTT	CASSLREPERTGELFF
TRBV2	NA	TRBJ1-2	NA	TGTGCCAGCAGTCGGGGGGGTGAGCACTATGGCTACACCTTC	CASSRGGEHYGYTF
TRBV4-2	NA	TRBJ2-1	NA	TGTGCCAGCAGCCGGGGGGTGGGGGTCAATGAGCAGTTCTTC	CASSRGVGVNEQFF
TRBV28	NA	TRBJ2-4	few	TGTGCCAGCAGTTTATACAGGGCCCTAGCCAAAAACATTCAGTACTTC	CASSLYRALAKNIQYF
TRBV19	TRBD2	TRBJ2-1	NA	TGTGCCAGTCGGCCTAGCGGGGGGGATTACAATGAGCAGTTCTTC	CASRPSGGDYNEQFF
TRBV5-1	TRBD1	TRBJ2-3	NA	TGCGCCAGCAGCTTGGGACAGGGGGGCACAGATACGCAGTATTTT	CASSLGQGGTDTQYF
TRBV7-3	NA	TRBJ1-2	once	TGTGCCAGCAGCAACTATTCAGGGCTGTTCGTTAATGGCTACACCTTC	CASSNYSGLFVNGYTF
TRBV6-5	NA	TRBJ1-6	NA	TGTGCCACCGGGAGGAGCTCCTATAATTCACCCCTCCACTTT	CATGRSSYNSPLHF
TRBV5-1	NA	TRBJ2-7	NA	TGCGCCAGCAGCCTCCTGGAGGGACAGCAAGACGAGCAGTACTTC	CASSLLEGQQDEQYF
TRBV6-1	TRBD1	TRBJ1-2	NA	TGTGCCAGCAGTGAAGGGACAGGGGGCTTGTATGGCTACACCTTC	CASSEGTGGLYGYTF
TRBV7-2	TRBD1	TRBJ2-3	NA	TGTGCCAGCAGCGCCCCCCCACAGGGGTCCTACACAGATACGCAGTATTTT	CASSAPPQGSYTDTQYF
TRBV7-9	NA	TRBJ2-1	NA	TGTGCCAGCAGCGCCCCACAGGGTCATGAGCAGTTCTTC	CASSAPQGHEQFF
TRBV7-9	TRBD1	TRBJ1-1	NA	TGTGCCAGCAGCGCACCTGGGACAGGGGGCACTGAAGCTTTCTTT	CASSAPGTGGTEAFF